A single sample is the source of the 3 T cell receptor beta chains below, sequenced in a study of cytomegalovirus exposure and HLA in healthy donors. TCRdb's copy holds only in-frame clones and misses some; the assay was immunoSEQ multiplex PCR. The table includes about 58,000 clones, 90% detected once. The sample taken for sequencing was PBMCs. The receptors come from a man between 18 and 29 years old in good health and CMV-seronegative.

The rearrangement joins TRBV6-9 to TRBJ2-7; 8 positions match TRBD2. Per germline, CDR1 MNHGY and CDR2 SVAAGI. The CDR3 is 14 residues long. J lost 2 bases, V lost 3 bases, and 3 bases had no gene match. CDR3 protein: CASSYGGGTYEQYF. In DNA, the CDR3 is TGTGCCAGCAGTTACGGGGGGGGGACCTACGAGCAGTACTTC.

The chain uses TRBV2 and TRBJ2-1; 9 nucleotides line up with TRBD1. In germline, CDR1 is SNHLY, CDR2 FYNNEI. V lost 8 bases, J lost 2 bases, and 7 bases stayed unmatched. The CDR3 sequence is 15 residues long. The CDR3 sequence is CASDLRDRAYNEQFF. DNA of the CDR3: TGTGCCAGCGACCTCCGGGACAGGGCCTACAATGAGCAGTTCTTC. Filled out from reference TRBV2 and TRBJ2-1, the complete variable domain reads EPEVTQTPSHQVTQMGQEVILRCVPISNHLYFYWYRQILGQKVEFLVSFYNNEISEKSEIFDDQFSVERPDGSNFTLKIRSTKLEDSAMYFCASDLRDRAYNEQFFGPGTRLTVL.

This chain links TRBV27 with TRBJ2-2; 9 positions match TRBD2. Germline V CDR1 and CDR2: MNHEY, SMNVEV (reference sequence). Trimming at V came to 6 bases and at J to 1 base, leaving 3 bases not matched to a gene. This CDR3 is built from 15 residues. Here the CDR3 DNA reads TGTGCCAGCAGGAGACTAGCGGAGAACACCGGGGAGCTGTTTTTT. Protein sequence: CASRRLAENTGELFF.